Listed here is a single T cell receptor (beta chain). The antigen is not known. The data were obtained in a study of cytomegalovirus exposure and HLA in healthy donors. Whole-study findings and limits: One later analysis, an examination of the 100 to 150 validation repertoires, found that first-cohort TCR clusters tended to co-occur in them.

The data were produced by immunoSEQ multiplex PCR, yet TCRdb's version contains in-frame clones alone and is incomplete. The sample has over 65,000 clones, around 95% seen once. The ends lost 5 bases at V and 1 base at J; junction bases unmatched: 12. CDR1 and CDR2 (germline): KGHSH, LQKENI. This CDR3 is built from 17 residues. What was sequenced was PBMCs. This TCR came from a woman aged 18-30 years in good health and CMV-seropositive. The V gene is TRBV18, the J gene TRBJ2-5; TRBD2 matches at 8 bases. The CDR3 coding sequence is TGTGCCAGCTCATCAAAGCGGGGGTTGTCCGTCCAAGAGACCCAGTACTTC. Protein: CASSSKRGLSVQETQYF.